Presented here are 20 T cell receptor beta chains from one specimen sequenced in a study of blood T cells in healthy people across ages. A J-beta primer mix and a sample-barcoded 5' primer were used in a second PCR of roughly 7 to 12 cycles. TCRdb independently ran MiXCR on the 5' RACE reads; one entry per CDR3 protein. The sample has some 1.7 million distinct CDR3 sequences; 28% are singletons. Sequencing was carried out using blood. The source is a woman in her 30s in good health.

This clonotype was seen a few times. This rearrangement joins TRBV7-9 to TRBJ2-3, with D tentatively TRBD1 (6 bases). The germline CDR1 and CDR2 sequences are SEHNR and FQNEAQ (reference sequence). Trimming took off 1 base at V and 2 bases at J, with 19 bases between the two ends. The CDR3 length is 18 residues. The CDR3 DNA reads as TGTGCCAGCAGCTTAGTCGAAACAGGGCTTTGGGACACAGATACGCAGTATTTT. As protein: CASSLVETGLWDTDTQYF.

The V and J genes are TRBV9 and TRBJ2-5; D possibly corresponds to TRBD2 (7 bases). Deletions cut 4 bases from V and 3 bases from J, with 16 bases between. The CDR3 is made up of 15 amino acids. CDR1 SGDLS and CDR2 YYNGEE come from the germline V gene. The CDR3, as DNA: TGTGCCAGCAGCTCCTCAGGGGAGGGGAAAGAGACCCAGTACTTC. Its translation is CASSSSGEGKETQYF.

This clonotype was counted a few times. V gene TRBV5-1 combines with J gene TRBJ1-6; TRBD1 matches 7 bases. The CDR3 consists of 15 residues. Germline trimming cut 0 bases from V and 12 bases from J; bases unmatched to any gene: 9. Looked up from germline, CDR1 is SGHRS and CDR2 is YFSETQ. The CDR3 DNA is TGCGCCAGCAGCTTGGAAGGACAGGCCCACAGACCCCTCCACTTT. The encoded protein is CASSLEGQAHRPLHF.

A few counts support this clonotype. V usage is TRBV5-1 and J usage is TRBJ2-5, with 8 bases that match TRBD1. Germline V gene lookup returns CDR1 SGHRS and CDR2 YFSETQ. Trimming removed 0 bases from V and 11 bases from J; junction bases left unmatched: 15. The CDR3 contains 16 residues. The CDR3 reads CASSLGPGGQGGEQYF. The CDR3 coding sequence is TGCGCCAGCAGCTTGGGCCCAGGGGGCCAGGGCGGAGAGCAGTACTTC.

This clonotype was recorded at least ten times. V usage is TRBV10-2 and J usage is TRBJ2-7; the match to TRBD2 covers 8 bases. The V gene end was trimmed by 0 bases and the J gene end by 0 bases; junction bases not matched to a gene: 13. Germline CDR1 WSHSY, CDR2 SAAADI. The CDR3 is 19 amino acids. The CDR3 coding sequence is TGCGCCAGCAGTGAGTCTGTGGGGCGGGGGGCTGACAGCTCCTACGAGCAGTACTTC. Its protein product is CASSESVGRGADSSYEQYF.

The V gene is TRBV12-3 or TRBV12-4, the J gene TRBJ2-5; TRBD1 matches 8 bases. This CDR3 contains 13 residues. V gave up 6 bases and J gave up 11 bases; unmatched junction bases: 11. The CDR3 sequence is CASSQGADNEQYF. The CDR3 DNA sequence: TGTGCCAGCAGCCAGGGGGCGGACAATGAGCAGTACTTC.

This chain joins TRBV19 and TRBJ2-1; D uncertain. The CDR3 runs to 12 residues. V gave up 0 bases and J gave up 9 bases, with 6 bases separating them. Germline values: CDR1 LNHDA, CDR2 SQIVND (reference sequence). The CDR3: CASSIDYVEQFF. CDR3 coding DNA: TGTGCCAGTAGTATAGATTACGTTGAGCAGTTCTTC.

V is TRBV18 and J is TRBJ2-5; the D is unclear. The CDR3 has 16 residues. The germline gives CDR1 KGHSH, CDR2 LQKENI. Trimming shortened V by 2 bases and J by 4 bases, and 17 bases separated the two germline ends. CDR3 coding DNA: TGTGCCAGCTCACCAAGTGAATTGGGGTCCAGAGAGACCCAGTACTTC. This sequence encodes CASSPSELGSRETQYF.

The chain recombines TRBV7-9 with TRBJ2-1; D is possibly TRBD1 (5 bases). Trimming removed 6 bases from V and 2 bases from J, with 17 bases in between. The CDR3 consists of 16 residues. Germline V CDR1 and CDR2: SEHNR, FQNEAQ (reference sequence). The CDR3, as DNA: TGTGCCAGCAGTCGGACCCTGGGGCATACCTACAATGAGCAGTTCTTC. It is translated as CASSRTLGHTYNEQFF. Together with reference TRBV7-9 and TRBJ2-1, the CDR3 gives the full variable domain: DTGVSQNPRHKITKRGQNVTFRCDPISEHNRLYWYRQTLGQGPEFLTYFQNEAQLEKSRLLSDRFSAERPKGSFSTLEIQRTEQGDSAMYLCASSRTLGHTYNEQFFGPGTRLTVL.

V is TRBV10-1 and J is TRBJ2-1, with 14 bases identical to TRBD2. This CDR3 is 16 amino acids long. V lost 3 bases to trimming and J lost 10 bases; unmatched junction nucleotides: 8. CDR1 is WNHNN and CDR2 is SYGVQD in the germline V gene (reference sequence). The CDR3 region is CASSDSGTSGGGEQFF. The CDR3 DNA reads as TGCGCCAGCAGTGATTCCGGGACTAGCGGGGGAGGGGAGCAGTTCTTC.

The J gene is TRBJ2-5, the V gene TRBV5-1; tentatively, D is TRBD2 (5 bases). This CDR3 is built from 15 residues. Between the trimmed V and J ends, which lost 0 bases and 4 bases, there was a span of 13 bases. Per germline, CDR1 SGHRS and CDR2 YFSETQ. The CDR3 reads CASSLGGVVGETQYF. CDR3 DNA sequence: TGCGCCAGCAGCTTGGGGGGAGTCGTTGGAGAGACCCAGTACTTC.

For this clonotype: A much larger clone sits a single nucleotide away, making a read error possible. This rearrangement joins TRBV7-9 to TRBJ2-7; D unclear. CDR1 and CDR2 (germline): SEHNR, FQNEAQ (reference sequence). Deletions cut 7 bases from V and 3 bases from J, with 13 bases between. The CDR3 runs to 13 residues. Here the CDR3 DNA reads TGTGCCAGCACCCACCAGCTCGGCTACGAGCAGTACTTC. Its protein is CASTHQLGYEQYF.

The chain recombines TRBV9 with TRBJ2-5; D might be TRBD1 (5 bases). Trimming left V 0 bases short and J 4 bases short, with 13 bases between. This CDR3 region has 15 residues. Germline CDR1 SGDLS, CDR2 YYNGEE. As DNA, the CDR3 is TGTGCCAGCAGCGTAGAAGGGGAAAGAGGAGAGACCCAGTACTTC. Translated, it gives CASSVEGERGETQYF. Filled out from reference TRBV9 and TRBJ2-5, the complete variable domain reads DSGVTQTPKHLITATGQRVTLRCSPRSGDLSVYWYQQSLDQGLQFLIQYYNGEERAKGNILERFSAQQFPDLHSELNLSSLELGDSALYFCASSVEGERGETQYFGPGTRLLVL.

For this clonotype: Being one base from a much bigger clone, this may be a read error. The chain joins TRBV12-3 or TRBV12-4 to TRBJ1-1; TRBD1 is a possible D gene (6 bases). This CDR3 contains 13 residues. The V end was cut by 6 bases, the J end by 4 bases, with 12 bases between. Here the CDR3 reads CASRRTVSTEAFF. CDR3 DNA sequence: TGTGCCAGCAGAAGGACAGTGAGCACTGAAGCTTTCTTT.

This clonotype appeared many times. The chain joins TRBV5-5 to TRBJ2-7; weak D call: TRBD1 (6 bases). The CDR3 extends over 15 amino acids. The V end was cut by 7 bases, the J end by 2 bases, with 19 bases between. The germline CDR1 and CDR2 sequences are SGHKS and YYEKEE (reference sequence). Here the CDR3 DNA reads TGTGCCAGCGCCCCTCAAGGGACACCAACCTACGAGCAGTACTTC. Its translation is CASAPQGTPTYEQYF.

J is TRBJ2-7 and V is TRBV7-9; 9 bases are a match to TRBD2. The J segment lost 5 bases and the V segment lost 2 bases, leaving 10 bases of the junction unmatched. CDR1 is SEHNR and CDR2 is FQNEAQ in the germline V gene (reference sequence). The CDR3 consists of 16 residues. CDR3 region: CASSLNSAGGPHEQYF. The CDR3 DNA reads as TGTGCCAGCAGCTTAAACTCCGCGGGAGGGCCCCACGAGCAGTACTTC.

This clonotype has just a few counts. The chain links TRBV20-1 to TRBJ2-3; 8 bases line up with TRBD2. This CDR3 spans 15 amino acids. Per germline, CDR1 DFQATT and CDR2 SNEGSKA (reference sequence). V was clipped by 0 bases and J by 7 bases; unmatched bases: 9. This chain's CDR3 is CSARDLQRGTNTQYF. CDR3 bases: TGCAGTGCTAGAGATCTCCAGCGGGGGACGAATACGCAGTATTTT.

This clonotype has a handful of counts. CDR3 in DNA: TGCAGTGCTTCTCGTCGGACAGACTATAATGAAAAACTGTTTTTT. This encodes CSASRRTDYNEKLFF. The chain uses TRBV20-1 and TRBJ1-4, with a tentative D call TRBD1 (6 bases). This CDR3 has 15 amino acids. Germline CDR1 DFQATT, CDR2 SNEGSKA (reference sequence). Deletions cut 5 bases from V and 4 bases from J, with 17 bases between.

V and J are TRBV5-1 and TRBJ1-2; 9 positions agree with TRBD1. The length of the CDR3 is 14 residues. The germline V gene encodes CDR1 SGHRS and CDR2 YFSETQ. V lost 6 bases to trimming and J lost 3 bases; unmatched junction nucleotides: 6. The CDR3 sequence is CASTPGQGYYGYTF. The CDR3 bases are TGCGCCAGCACTCCGGGACAGGGCTACTATGGCTACACCTTC.

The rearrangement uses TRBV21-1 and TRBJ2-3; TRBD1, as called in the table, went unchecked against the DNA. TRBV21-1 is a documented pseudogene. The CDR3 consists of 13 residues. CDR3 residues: CASREQLTDTQYF. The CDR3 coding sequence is TGTGCCTCCAGGGAGCAGCTCACAGATACGCAGTATTTT.